This T cell receptor (beta chain) is drawn from a study of cytomegalovirus exposure and HLA in healthy donors. Note on this clone: The antigen is undetermined.

It was with 60 Vbeta and 13 Jbeta primers that the PCR ran. Clones were read by immunoSEQ multiplex PCR, and TCRdb kept only the in-frame ones, dropping some. The table includes roughly 150,000 clones, almost 80% detected once. Looked up from germline, CDR1 is SGHNT and CDR2 is YENEEA. Trimming cost V 5 bases and J 0 bases, with 12 bases left between them. CDR3 length: 15 amino acids. Study results and caveats: A few V segments could not be told apart, such as TRBV6-2 and TRBV6-3, and were left out.

Sequencing used PBMCs. The rearrangement links TRBV11-3 to TRBJ2-3; D possibly corresponds to TRBD1 (6 bases). This TCR came from a male donor in good health and CMV-seronegative. The CDR3 DNA reads TGTGCCAGCAGCCCGGACAGTGGTAGCACAGATACGCAGTATTTT. It yields the protein CASSPDSGSTDTQYF. Full variable domain (missing parts from reference TRBV11-3 and TRBJ2-3): EAGVVQSPRYKIIEKKQPVAFWCNPISGHNTLYWYLQNLGQGPELLIRYENEEAVDDSQLPKDRFSAERLKGVDSTLKIQPAELGDSAVYLCASSPDSGSTDTQYFGPGTRLTVL.